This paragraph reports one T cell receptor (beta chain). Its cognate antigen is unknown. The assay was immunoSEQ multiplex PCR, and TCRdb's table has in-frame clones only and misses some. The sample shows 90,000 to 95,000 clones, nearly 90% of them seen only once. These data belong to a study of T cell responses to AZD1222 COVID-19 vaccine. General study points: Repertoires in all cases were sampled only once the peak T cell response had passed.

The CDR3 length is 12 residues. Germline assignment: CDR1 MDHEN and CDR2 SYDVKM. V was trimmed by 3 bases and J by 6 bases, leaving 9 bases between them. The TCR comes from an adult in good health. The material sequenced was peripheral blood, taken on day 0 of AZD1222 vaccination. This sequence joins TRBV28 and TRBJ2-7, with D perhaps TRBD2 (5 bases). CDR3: CASSLSSGEQYF. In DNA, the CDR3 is TGTGCCAGCAGTTTGAGCAGCGGCGAGCAGTACTTC.